Shown below are 18 T cell receptor beta chains from a single sample sequenced in a study of monozygotic twins with inflammatory bowel disease. TCRdb derives one entry per CDR3 protein from the 5' RACE reads, leaving out DNA. The sample totals roughly 150,000 distinct CDR3 sequences. Source material: blood. The receptors originated from a human donor with ulcerative colitis or Crohn's disease, or a healthy co-twin of an affected twin (not recorded which).

The rearrangement uses TRBV12-3 or TRBV12-4 and TRBJ2-2; the TRBD1 assignment by TCRdb is unverifiable without DNA. This CDR3 is built from 14 residues. This CDR3 reads CASSSSGGAGELFF.

The V gene is TRBV6-1, the J gene TRBJ2-3. CDR1 is MNHNS and CDR2 is SASEGT in the germline V gene. The CDR3 covers 14 residues. The CDR3 sequence: CASKWTQSTDTQYF.

The J gene is TRBJ1-6, the V gene TRBV12-3 or TRBV12-4. The CDR3 has 14 residues. CDR3 loop: CASSLGRRNSPLHF.

The chain recombines TRBV9 with TRBJ2-7. CDR1 SGDLS and CDR2 YYNGEE come from the germline V gene. The CDR3 length is 14 residues. The CDR3 region is CASSPSRGSYEQYF.

The gene calls are TRBV29-1 and TRBJ1-4; the D call of TRBD1 rests on TCRdb alone, since no DNA is present to check it. Germline values: CDR1 SQVTM, CDR2 ANQGSEA. The CDR3 has 15 amino acids. The chain's CDR3 is CSATGSGFTNEKLFF.

This chain joins TRBV20-1 and TRBJ2-5; without DNA, the TCRdb call of TRBD1 cannot be checked. Per germline, CDR1 DFQATT and CDR2 SNEGSKA (reference sequence). This CDR3 has 15 amino acids. The CDR3 protein is CSARIKGGYQETQYF.

The chain carries TRBV7-9 and TRBJ2-7. This CDR3 is 14 amino acids long. CDR1 and CDR2 from the germline V gene are SEHNR and FQNEAQ (reference sequence). The chain's CDR3 is CASSLSTGAYEQYF.

The CDR3 sequence: CASSQDLRAINQPQHF. V and J are TRBV4-2 and TRBJ1-5. Germline CDR1 reads LGHNA; CDR2 reads YNFKEQ. The CDR3 length is 16 residues.

The chain recombines TRBV7-8 with TRBJ2-2. The germline gives CDR1 SGHVS, CDR2 FQNEAQ. This CDR3 is built from 13 residues. This CDR3 reads CASSLGGIRELFF. The full variable domain, in which reference TRBV7-8 and TRBJ2-2 provide the parts outside the CDR3, is GAGVSQSPRYKVAKRGQDVALRCDPISGHVSLFWYQQALGQGPEFLTYFQNEAQLDKSGLPSDRFFAERPEGSVSTLKIQRTQQEDSAVYLCASSLGGIRELFFGEGSRLTVL.

This rearrangement joins TRBV29-1 to TRBJ2-2. This CDR3 spans 15 amino acids. Germline V gives CDR1 SQVTM, CDR2 ANQGSEA. The CDR3 reads CSVEKGVTNTGELFF.

The chain has TRBV20-1 and TRBJ2-1. Germline V gene sequence: CDR1 DFQATT, CDR2 SNEGSKA (reference sequence). This CDR3 is built from 13 residues. CDR3 sequence reads: CSARVGQFNEQFF.

This chain links TRBV6-2 or TRBV6-3 with TRBJ1-4; TCRdb picks TRBD1, but there is no DNA to check that call. Germline V gene sequence: CDR1 MNHEY, CDR2 SVGEGT. The CDR3 runs to 14 residues. This chain's CDR3 is CASSYSGKGEKLFF.

J is TRBJ2-3 and V is TRBV4-1. CDR1 MGHRA and CDR2 YSYEKL come from the germline V gene. The CDR3 is 15 residues long. Here the CDR3 reads CASSQDQFQYDTQYF.

This sequence joins TRBV4-2 and TRBJ1-6; TCRdb calls TRBD1, which cannot be checked without DNA. There are 16 residues in the CDR3. In germline, CDR1 is LGHNA, CDR2 YNFKEQ. The CDR3 sequence is CASSQDAGQTNPPLHF.

The chain uses TRBV11-1 and TRBJ2-7; TCRdb's D call, TRBD2, is unchecked because there is no DNA. Per the germline V gene, CDR1 is SGHAT and CDR2 is FQDESV (reference sequence). The CDR3 contains 14 residues. The CDR3 protein is CASRPGGAVHEQYF.

The rearrangement joins TRBV5-4 to TRBJ2-3; TCRdb proposes TRBD1, but this gene call is untestable without DNA. CDR1 SGHNT and CDR2 YYREEE come from the germline V gene (reference sequence). The CDR3 spans 15 residues. This CDR3 reads CASSFDRGPTDTQYF.

The rearrangement links TRBV5-1 to TRBJ2-3; without DNA, the TCRdb call of TRBD1 cannot be checked. The V gene's germline CDR1 is SGHRS and CDR2 YFSETQ. The CDR3 sequence is 15 residues long. This CDR3 reads CASSWTTGEEDTQYF.

V gene TRBV5-1 combines with J gene TRBJ1-3. The CDR3 runs to 16 residues. In germline, CDR1 is SGHRS, CDR2 YFSETQ. This CDR3 reads CASSLEPDYSGNTIYF.